These T cell receptor beta chains were read from a single sample in a study of spatial heterogeneity in lung cancer. Via MiXCR, TCRdb re-called the 5' RACE reads, giving one row per CDR3 protein. The table records fewer than 10,000 distinct CDR3 sequences, 7% of them present only once. This material consisted of lung tumor tissue, taken at surgery. The receptors stem from a female donor with early-stage non-small cell lung cancer. The CDR3 runs from the conserved cysteine through the conserved F or W. The D gene is left open where the match is weak. Not all rows give a size; the values are once, few, many and, for expanded clones, a class.

j_gene: TRBJ2-5; d_gene: -; abundance: many; v_gene: TRBV7-6; CDR3nt: TGTGCCAGCACCGCGGGGAATCAAGAGACCCAGTACTTC; CDR3aa: CASTAGNQETQYF
j_gene: TRBJ2-3; d_gene: -; abundance: many; v_gene: TRBV6-2/TRBV6-3; CDR3nt: TGTGCCAGCAGTTACCAGGGTTTCTGGACAGATACGCAGTATTTT; CDR3aa: CASSYQGFWTDTQYF
j_gene: TRBJ1-4; d_gene: -; abundance: many; v_gene: TRBV6-6; CDR3nt: TGTGCCAGCAGAACAGGATCCACAACTAATGAAAAACTGTTTTTT; CDR3aa: CASRTGSTTNEKLFF
j_gene: TRBJ1-4; d_gene: -; abundance: medium-sized; v_gene: TRBV27; CDR3nt: TGTGCCAGCAGTTGGGACGGTGCAACTAATGAAAAACTGTTTTTT; CDR3aa: CASSWDGATNEKLFF
j_gene: TRBJ1-1; d_gene: -; abundance: many; v_gene: TRBV5-1; CDR3nt: TGCGCCAGCAGCTTGGTAGTGGAAGCTGAAGCTTTCTTT; CDR3aa: CASSLVVEAEAFF
j_gene: TRBJ2-5; d_gene: -; abundance: many; v_gene: TRBV5-1; CDR3nt: TGCGCCAGCAGCTTGGGGGAGTCTAGCCTTACAGAAGAGACCCAGTACTTC; CDR3aa: CASSLGESSLTEETQYF
j_gene: TRBJ2-5; d_gene: TRBD2; abundance: many; v_gene: TRBV20-1; CDR3nt: TGCAGTGCTAGCCCCGGGACTACCCAAGAGACCCAGTACTTC; CDR3aa: CSASPGTTQETQYF
j_gene: TRBJ1-1; d_gene: -; abundance: medium-sized; v_gene: TRBV29-1; CDR3nt: TGCAGCGTTGAAGGTTCCACCAGGACTGAAGCTTTCTTT; CDR3aa: CSVEGSTRTEAFF
j_gene: TRBJ1-4; d_gene: -; abundance: -; v_gene: TRBV23-1; CDR3nt: TGCGCCAGCAGTCAATCGGGGGTCAGGGAGCGATATGAAAAACTGTTTTTT; CDR3aa: CASSQSGVRERYEKLFF
j_gene: TRBJ2-7; d_gene: -; abundance: many; v_gene: TRBV7-9; CDR3nt: TGTGCCAGCAGCTTAGAGAGGGGACGCCTATGGTTC; CDR3aa: CASSLERGRLWF
j_gene: TRBJ1-5; d_gene: TRBD1; abundance: many; v_gene: TRBV7-8; CDR3nt: TGTGCCAGCAGCACAGACAGGGATCAGCCCCAGCATTTT; CDR3aa: CASSTDRDQPQHF